This entry lists 21 T cell receptor beta chains sequenced from one sample in a study of T cell responses to AZD1222 COVID-19 vaccine. Assay: immunoSEQ multiplex PCR; the TCRdb copy retains only in-frame clones and omits some. The data hold more than 60,000 clones, with about 90% observed a single time. The specimen was peripheral blood, collected on day 0 of AZD1222 vaccination. These receptors all come from an adult in good health.

This sequence joins TRBV3-1 (or the pseudogene TRBV3-2) and TRBJ2-3, with a possible D match to TRBD1 (6 bases). Germline CDR1 reads LGHDT; CDR2 reads YNNKEL (reference sequence). V lost 1 base, J lost 5 bases, and 22 bases lay in between. The CDR3 runs to 18 residues. The CDR3 protein is CASSQVPLVWKQGDTQYF. As DNA, the CDR3 is TGTGCCAGCAGCCAAGTCCCGCTCGTGTGGAAACAGGGAGATACGCAGTATTTT.

This chain uses TRBV7-9 with TRBJ2-1; TRBD2 agrees at 9 bases. J lost 15 bases, V lost 4 bases, and 10 bases had no gene match. This CDR3 region has 13 residues. Germline V gene sequence: CDR1 SEHNR, CDR2 FQNEAQ (reference sequence). The chain's CDR3 is CASSSGAGTSMFF. The DNA for the CDR3 is TGTGCCAGCAGCTCGGGAGCCGGGACTAGCATGTTCTTC. The whole variable domain, remainder taken from reference TRBV7-9 and TRBJ2-1, is DTGVSQNPRHKITKRGQNVTFRCDPISEHNRLYWYRQTLGQGPEFLTYFQNEAQLEKSRLLSDRFSAERPKGSFSTLEIQRTEQGDSAMYLCASSSGAGTSMFFGPGTRLTVL.

This clone appeared once. The rearrangement links TRBV7-9 to TRBJ2-3; 8 bases match TRBD2. There are 15 residues in the CDR3. V shed 4 bases, J shed 2 bases, and the junction held 5 bases outside the gene matches. Germline-derived CDR1 and CDR2 are SEHNR and FQNEAQ (reference sequence). CDR3 amino acids: CASSSRTSNTDTQYF. In nucleotides, the CDR3 is TGTGCCAGCAGCTCCCGGACTAGCAACACAGATACGCAGTATTTT.

The J gene is TRBJ1-2, the V gene TRBV7-2; TRBD1 might be the D (6 bases). The V and J ends lost 4 bases and 2 bases respectively, with 11 bases between them. CDR3 size: 14 residues. Looked up from germline, CDR1 is SGHTA and CDR2 is FQGNSA. The CDR3, as DNA: TGTGCCAGCAGCTCGGACAGCCGAAACTATGGCTACACCTTC. As protein: CASSSDSRNYGYTF.

This clone was seen once. The V and J genes are TRBV6-5 and TRBJ2-1, with D tentatively TRBD1 (5 bases). The length of the CDR3 is 15 residues. The V end lost 2 bases, the J end lost 4 bases, and 12 bases lay between the germline ends. Germline V gene data show CDR1 as MNHEY and CDR2 as SVGAGI. Here the CDR3 reads CASSYEPRGYNEQFF. As DNA, the CDR3 is TGTGCCAGCAGTTACGAGCCAAGGGGATACAATGAGCAGTTCTTC.

The chain joins TRBV27 to TRBJ1-2; no definite D call. The V end was cut by 1 base, the J end by 0 bases, with 6 bases between. The CDR3 has 14 residues. CDR1 and CDR2 (germline): MNHEY, SMNVEV (reference sequence). The CDR3 loop reads CASSLFPTNYGYTF. The DNA of the CDR3 is TGTGCCAGCAGTTTATTCCCAACTAACTATGGCTACACCTTC.

This chain links TRBV2 with TRBJ2-1; D is undetermined. V was pared by 3 bases and J by 2 bases, with 11 bases between. The germline V gene has CDR1 SNHLY and CDR2 FYNNEI. This CDR3 is built from 15 residues. Here the CDR3 reads CASSDWRITYNEQFF. CDR3 nucleotides: TGTGCCAGCAGTGATTGGCGGATCACCTACAATGAGCAGTTCTTC.

The rearrangement joins TRBV7-2 to TRBJ1-1; D call uncertain. The CDR3 has 13 residues. CDR1 SGHTA and CDR2 FQGNSA come from the germline V gene. Trimming removed 1 base at V and 6 bases at J, with 9 bases between. CDR3 coding DNA: TGTGCCAGCAGCTTAGGTGGGTCTGCTGAAGCTTTCTTT. Its protein is CASSLGGSAEAFF. Complete variable domain (other parts from reference TRBV7-2 and TRBJ1-1): GAGVSQSPSNKVTEKGKDVELRCDPISGHTALYWYRQSLGQGLEFLIYFQGNSAPDKSGLPSDRFSAERTGGSVSTLTIQRTQQEDSAVYLCASSLGGSAEAFFGQGTRLTVV.

The chain recombines TRBV28 with TRBJ1-6; D might be TRBD1 (6 bases). The CDR3 contains 15 residues. Trimming removed 6 bases at V and 9 bases at J, with 18 bases between. CDR1 is MDHEN, CDR2 SYDVKM, per germline. The CDR3 DNA is TGTGCCAGCAGCATTACGACAGGAGGCGGTTCACCCCTCCACTTT. Translated, it gives CASSITTGGGSPLHF.

This clone was observed a single time. The chain couples TRBV2 to TRBJ2-1; 7 positions agree with TRBD2. The ends lost 9 bases at V and 6 bases at J; junction bases unmatched: 14. CDR1 is SNHLY, CDR2 FYNNEI, per germline. The CDR3 extends over 15 amino acids. CDR3 nucleotide sequence: TGTGCCAGAGGCCCCGGGGTCGCTAGCGGCAATGAGCAGTTCTTC. Residues: CARGPGVASGNEQFF.

J is TRBJ2-7 and V is TRBV20-1; D might be TRBD2 (6 bases). CDR1 DFQATT and CDR2 SNEGSKA come from the germline V gene (reference sequence). V gave up 3 bases and J gave up 5 bases, with 17 bases separating them. This CDR3 region has 14 residues. This CDR3 is CSASHGSNKNEQYF. In DNA form, the CDR3 reads TGCAGTGCTAGTCACGGGAGTAACAAGAACGAGCAGTACTTC.

The chain is built from TRBV28 and TRBJ2-7, with TRBD2 matching 14 bases. The V gene end was trimmed by 8 bases and the J gene end by 4 bases; junction bases not matched to a gene: 4. Looked up from germline, CDR1 is MDHEN and CDR2 is SYDVKM. This CDR3 comprises 14 residues. CDR3 sequence (DNA): TGTGCCAGCCGGGGGACTAGCGGGAGTTACGAGCAGTACTTC. Translation gives CASRGTSGSYEQYF.

The chain is built from TRBV6-6 and TRBJ1-4; D not certain. CDR1 and CDR2 (germline): MNHNY, SVGAGI (reference sequence). The CDR3 sequence is 14 residues long. Trimming took off 7 bases at V and 0 bases at J, with 9 bases between the two ends. The CDR3 region has the DNA TGTGCCAGCACCGCGGTTGCAACTAATGAAAAACTGTTTTTT. This gives the protein CASTAVATNEKLFF.

The gene calls are TRBV6-5 and TRBJ1-3; no definite D call. The CDR3 has 15 residues. Germline values: CDR1 MNHEY, CDR2 SVGAGI. V shed 6 bases and J shed 0 bases, with 12 bases lying between them. CDR3 in DNA: TGTGCCAGCAGCCAAGATACTTTCTCTGGAAACACCATATATTTT. Translation gives CASSQDTFSGNTIYF.

V gene TRBV28 combines with J gene TRBJ1-5; TRBD1 might be the D (6 bases). Between the trimmed V and J ends, which lost 8 bases and 0 bases, there was a span of 14 bases. Germline V gene lookup returns CDR1 MDHEN and CDR2 SYDVKM. The CDR3 covers 15 residues. The CDR3 bases are TGTGCCAGCCGAAGGGGGGCAAATAGCAATCAGCCCCAGCATTTT. Its translation is CASRRGANSNQPQHF.

The V and J genes are TRBV19 and TRBJ1-1; D ambiguous. CDR1 and CDR2 (germline): LNHDA, SQIVND (reference sequence). Trimming removed 5 bases at V and 4 bases at J, with 14 bases between. This CDR3 is built from 14 residues. This CDR3 reads CASSPLGPPTEAFF. The CDR3 DNA sequence: TGTGCCAGTAGTCCCCTAGGGCCACCCACTGAAGCTTTCTTT.

This sequence joins TRBV5-8 and TRBJ2-7; D is ambiguous. The CDR3 is 11 residues long. CDR1 and CDR2 from the germline V gene are SGHTS and YDEGEE. Trimming left V 1 base short and J 4 bases short, with 3 bases between. The CDR3 sequence is CASSLMYEQYF. The CDR3 DNA reads TGTGCCAGCAGCTTGATGTACGAGCAGTACTTC.

The rearrangement uses TRBV6-2 or TRBV6-3 and TRBJ1-5; the match to TRBD1 covers 9 bases. Germline lookup yields CDR1 MNHEY and CDR2 SVGEGT. This CDR3 has 15 amino acids. The V gene end was trimmed by 5 bases and the J gene end by 2 bases; junction bases not matched to a gene: 4. CDR3 sequence reads: CASSTDRGRNQPQHF. DNA for the CDR3: TGTGCCAGCAGTACGGACAGGGGTCGCAATCAGCCCCAGCATTTT.

The chain employs TRBV6-2 or TRBV6-3 and TRBJ2-7; a possible D gene is TRBD1 (6 bases). Trimming left V 6 bases short and J 7 bases short, with 10 bases between. CDR1 is MNHEY, CDR2 SVGEGT, per germline. CDR3 size: 11 residues. This CDR3 reads CASSRGGEQYF. CDR3 nucleotides: TGTGCCAGCAGCCGAGGGGGTGAGCAGTACTTC.

The chain has TRBV19 and TRBJ2-1; 9 nucleotides align to TRBD1. This CDR3 is built from 16 residues. Germline V gene lookup returns CDR1 LNHDA and CDR2 SQIVND (reference sequence). With V trimmed by 4 bases and J by 8 bases, 12 bases remained unmatched. This CDR3 reads CASSSEDRGLADEQFF. Here the CDR3 DNA reads TGTGCCAGTAGTAGCGAGGACAGGGGTTTGGCCGATGAGCAGTTCTTC.

The table lists this clone with a count of one. The chain links TRBV10-3 to TRBJ2-1; TRBD2 matches at 14 bases. The CDR3 is made up of 17 amino acids. Trimming cost V 0 bases and J 8 bases; bases outside gene matches: 6. CDR1 ENHRY and CDR2 SYGVKD come from the germline V gene. The CDR3 DNA follows: TGTGCCATCAGTGAGTCGAGGGGACTAGCGGGAGTGGATGAGCAGTTCTTC. Its translation is CAISESRGLAGVDEQFF.